This TCR beta chain was profiled in a study of T cells in Graves' hyperthyroidism and ophthalmopathy. Findings and limits, study-wide: Most thyroid clonotypes that were expanded above 0.001 also turned up in blood.

Across 18 months, stable Graves' hyperthyroidism was marked by no progression to ophthalmopathy. The hyperthyroidism patients had all been newly diagnosed, and their disease duration was under 2 months. Their ages ranged from 18 to 65 years. The source of the PBMCs was about 10 ml of fresh peripheral blood. In its sample, this clonotype was seen many times. Its antigen is as yet unknown. Trimming left V 5 bases short and J 1 base short, with 9 bases between. Germline V CDR1 and CDR2: MNHNS, SASEGT. CDR3 size: 13 residues. TCR beta CDR3 regions were amplified from RNA. The HTBI primer set served for first-round RT-PCR of the TCR CDR3. TCRdb re-derived calls from the multiplex PCR reads in MiXCR, one entry per CDR3 protein. The sample includes some 740,000 distinct CDR3 sequences, 14% of them seen just once.

This sequence originates from a woman between 18 and 30 years old with Graves' hyperthyroidism. Material for sequencing was blood. The chain joins TRBV6-1 to TRBJ2-7; D gene uncertain. The CDR3 DNA reads TGTGCCAGCAGTTCCTGGGGATCCTACGAGCAGTACTTC. Its protein product is CASSSWGSYEQYF.